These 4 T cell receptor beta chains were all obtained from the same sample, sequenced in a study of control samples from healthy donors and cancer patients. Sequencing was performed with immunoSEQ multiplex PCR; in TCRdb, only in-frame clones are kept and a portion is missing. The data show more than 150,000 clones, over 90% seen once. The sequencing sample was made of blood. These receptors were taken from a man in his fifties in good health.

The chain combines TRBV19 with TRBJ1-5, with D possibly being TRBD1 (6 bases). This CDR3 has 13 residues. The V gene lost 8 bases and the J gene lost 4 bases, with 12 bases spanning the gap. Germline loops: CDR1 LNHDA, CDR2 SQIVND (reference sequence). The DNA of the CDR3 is TGTGCCAGTCGGGACACACTTAATCAGCCCCAGCATTTT. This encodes CASRDTLNQPQHF.

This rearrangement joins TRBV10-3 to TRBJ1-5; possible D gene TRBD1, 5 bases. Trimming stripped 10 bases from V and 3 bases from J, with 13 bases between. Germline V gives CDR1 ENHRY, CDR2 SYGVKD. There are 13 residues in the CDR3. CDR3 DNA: TGTGCCACCAGGGACTACTACAATCAGCCCCAGCATTTT. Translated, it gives CATRDYYNQPQHF.

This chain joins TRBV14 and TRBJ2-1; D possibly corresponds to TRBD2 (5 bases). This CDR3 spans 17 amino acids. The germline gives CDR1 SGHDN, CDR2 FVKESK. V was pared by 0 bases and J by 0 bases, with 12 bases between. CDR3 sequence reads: CASSQDLGSGSYNEQFF. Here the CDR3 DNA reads TGTGCCAGCAGCCAAGATCTGGGGAGCGGCTCCTACAATGAGCAGTTCTTC. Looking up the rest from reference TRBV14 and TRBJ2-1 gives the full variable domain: EAGVTQFPSHSVIEKGQTVTLRCDPISGHDNLYWYRRVMGKEIKFLLHFVKESKQDESGMPNNRFLAERTGGTYSTLKVQPAELEDSGVYFCASSQDLGSGSYNEQFFGPGTRLTVL.

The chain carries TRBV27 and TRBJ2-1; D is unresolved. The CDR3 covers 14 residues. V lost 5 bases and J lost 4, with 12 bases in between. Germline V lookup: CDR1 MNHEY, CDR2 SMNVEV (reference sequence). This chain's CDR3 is CASSPRVGYNEQFF. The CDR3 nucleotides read TGTGCCAGCAGTCCTAGGGTGGGGTACAATGAGCAGTTCTTC.